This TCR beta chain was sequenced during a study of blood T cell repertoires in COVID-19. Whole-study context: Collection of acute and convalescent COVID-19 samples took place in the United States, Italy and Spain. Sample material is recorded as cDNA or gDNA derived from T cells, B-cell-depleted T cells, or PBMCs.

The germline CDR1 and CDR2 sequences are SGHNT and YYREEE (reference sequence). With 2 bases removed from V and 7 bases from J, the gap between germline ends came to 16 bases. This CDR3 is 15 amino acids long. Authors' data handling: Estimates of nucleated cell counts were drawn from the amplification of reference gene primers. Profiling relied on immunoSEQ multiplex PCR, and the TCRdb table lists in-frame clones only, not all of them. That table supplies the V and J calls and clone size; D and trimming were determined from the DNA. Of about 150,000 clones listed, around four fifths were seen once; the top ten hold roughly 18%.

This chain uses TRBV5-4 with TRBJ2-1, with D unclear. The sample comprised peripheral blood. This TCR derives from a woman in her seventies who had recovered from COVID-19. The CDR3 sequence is CASSFSPPSGNEQFF. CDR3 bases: TGTGCCAGCAGCTTTAGCCCGCCTAGTGGAAATGAGCAGTTCTTC.